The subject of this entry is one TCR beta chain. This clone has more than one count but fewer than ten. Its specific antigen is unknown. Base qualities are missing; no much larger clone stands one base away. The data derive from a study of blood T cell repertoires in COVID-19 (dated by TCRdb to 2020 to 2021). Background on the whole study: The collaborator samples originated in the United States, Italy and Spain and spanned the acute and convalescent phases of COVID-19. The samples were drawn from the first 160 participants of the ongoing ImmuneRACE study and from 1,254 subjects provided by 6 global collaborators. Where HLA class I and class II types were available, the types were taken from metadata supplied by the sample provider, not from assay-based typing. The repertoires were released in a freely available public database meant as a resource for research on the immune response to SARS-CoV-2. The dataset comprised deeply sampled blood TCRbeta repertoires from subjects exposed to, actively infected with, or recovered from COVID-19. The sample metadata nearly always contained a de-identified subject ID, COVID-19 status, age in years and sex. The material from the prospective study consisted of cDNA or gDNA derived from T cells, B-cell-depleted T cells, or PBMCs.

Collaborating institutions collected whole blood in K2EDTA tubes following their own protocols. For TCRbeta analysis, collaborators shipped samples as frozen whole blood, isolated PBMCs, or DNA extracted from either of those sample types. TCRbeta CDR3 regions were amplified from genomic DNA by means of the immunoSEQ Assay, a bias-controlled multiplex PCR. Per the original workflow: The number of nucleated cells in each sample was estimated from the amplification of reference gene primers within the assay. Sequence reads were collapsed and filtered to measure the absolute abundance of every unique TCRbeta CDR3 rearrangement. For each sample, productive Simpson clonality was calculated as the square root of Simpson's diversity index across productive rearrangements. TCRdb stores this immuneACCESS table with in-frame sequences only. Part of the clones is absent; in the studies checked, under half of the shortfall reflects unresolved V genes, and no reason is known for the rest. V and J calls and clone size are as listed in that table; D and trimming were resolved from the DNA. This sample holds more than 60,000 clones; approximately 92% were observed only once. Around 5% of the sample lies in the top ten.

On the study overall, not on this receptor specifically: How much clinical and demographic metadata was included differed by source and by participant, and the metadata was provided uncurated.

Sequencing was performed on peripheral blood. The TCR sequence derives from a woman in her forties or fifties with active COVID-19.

The CDR3 reads CASSQNGGGNTEAFF. The DNA is as follows: TGTGCCAGCAGCCAAAACGGTGGAGGTAACACTGAAGCTTTCTTT. Rearrangement joined TRBV3-1 (or the pseudogene TRBV3-2) to TRBJ1-1, with an unclear D gene assignment. The V and J ends are trimmed by 2 bases and 2 bases, leaving 12 bases between them. For CDR1 and CDR2, the germline V gene (reference sequence) lists LGHDT and YNNKEL. Inclusive of the bounding cysteine and phenylalanine, the CDR3 is 15 residues long. The kept DNA is CDR3 alone, 45 bases in frame from the first base.